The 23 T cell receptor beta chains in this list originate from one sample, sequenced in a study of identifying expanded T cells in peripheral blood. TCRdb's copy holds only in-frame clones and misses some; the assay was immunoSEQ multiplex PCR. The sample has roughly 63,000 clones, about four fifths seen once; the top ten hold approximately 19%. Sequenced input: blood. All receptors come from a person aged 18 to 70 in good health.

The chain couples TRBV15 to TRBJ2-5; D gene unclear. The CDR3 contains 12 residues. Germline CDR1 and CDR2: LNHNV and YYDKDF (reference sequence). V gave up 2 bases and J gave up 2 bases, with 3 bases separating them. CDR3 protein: CATSRKQETQYF. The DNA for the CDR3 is TGTGCCACCAGCAGAAAGCAAGAGACCCAGTACTTC.

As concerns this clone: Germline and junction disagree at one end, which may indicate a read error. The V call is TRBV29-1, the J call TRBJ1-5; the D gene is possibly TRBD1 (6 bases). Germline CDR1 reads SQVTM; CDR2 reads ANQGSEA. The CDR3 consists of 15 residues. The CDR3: CRVWGGGEGNQPQHF. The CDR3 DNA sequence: TGCCGCGTGTGGGGGGGCGGGGAAGGCAATCAGCCCCAGCATTTT. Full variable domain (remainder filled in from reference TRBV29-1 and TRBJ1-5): SAVISQKPSRDICQRGTSLTIQCQVDSQVTMMFWYRQQPGQSLTLIATANQGSEATYESGFVIDKFPISRPNLTFSTLTVSNMSPEDSSIYLCRVWGGGEGNQPQHFGDGTRLSIL.

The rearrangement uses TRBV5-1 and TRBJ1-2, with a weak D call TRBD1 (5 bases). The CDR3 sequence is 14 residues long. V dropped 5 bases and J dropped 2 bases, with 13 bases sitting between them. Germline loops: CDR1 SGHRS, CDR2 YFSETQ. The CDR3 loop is CASRLGGTNYGYTF. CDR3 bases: TGCGCCAGCAGGTTAGGAGGGACCAACTATGGCTACACCTTC. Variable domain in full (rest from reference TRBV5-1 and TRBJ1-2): KAGVTQTPRYLIKTRGQQVTLSCSPISGHRSVSWYQQTPGQGLQFLFEYFSETQRNKGNFPGRFSGRQFSNSRSEMNVSTLELGDSALYLCASRLGGTNYGYTFGSGTRLTVV.

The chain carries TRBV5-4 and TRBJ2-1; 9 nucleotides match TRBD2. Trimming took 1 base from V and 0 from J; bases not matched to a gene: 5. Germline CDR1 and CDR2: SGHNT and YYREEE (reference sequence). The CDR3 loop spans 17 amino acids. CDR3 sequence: CASSLWRGGSSYNEQFF. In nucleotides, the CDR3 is TGTGCCAGCAGCTTGTGGCGGGGGGGTAGCTCCTACAATGAGCAGTTCTTC.

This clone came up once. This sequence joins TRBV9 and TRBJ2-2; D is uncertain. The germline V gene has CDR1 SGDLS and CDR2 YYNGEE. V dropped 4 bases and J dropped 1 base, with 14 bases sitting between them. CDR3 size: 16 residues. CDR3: CASSLGRSLNTGELFF. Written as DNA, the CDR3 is TGTGCCAGCAGCCTCGGCCGTAGCTTGAACACCGGGGAGCTGTTTTTT.

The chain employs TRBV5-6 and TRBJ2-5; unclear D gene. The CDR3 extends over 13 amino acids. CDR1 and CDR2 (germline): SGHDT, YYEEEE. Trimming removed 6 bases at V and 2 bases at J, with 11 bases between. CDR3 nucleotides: TGTGCCAGCATCCCCTACGGGCAAGAGACCCAGTACTTC. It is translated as CASIPYGQETQYF.

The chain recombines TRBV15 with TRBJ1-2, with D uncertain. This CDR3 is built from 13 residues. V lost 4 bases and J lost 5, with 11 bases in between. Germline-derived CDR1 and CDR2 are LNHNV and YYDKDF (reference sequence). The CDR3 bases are TGTGCCACCAGCACCGGGGATAAATATGGCTACACCTTC. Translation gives CATSTGDKYGYTF.

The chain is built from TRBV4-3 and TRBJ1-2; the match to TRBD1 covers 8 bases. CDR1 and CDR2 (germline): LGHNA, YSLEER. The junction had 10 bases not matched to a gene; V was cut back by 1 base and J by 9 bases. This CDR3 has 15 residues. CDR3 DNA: TGCGCCAGCAGCCAAGGGATTTCCGGGACAGGAAGCTACACCTTC. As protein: CASSQGISGTGSYTF.

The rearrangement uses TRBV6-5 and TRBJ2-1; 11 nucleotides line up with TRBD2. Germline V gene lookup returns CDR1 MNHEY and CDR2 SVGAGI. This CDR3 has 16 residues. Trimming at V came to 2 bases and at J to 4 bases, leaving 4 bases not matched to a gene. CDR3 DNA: TGTGCCAGCAGTTACCGCCTAGCGGGGGGATACAATGAGCAGTTCTTC. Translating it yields CASSYRLAGGYNEQFF.

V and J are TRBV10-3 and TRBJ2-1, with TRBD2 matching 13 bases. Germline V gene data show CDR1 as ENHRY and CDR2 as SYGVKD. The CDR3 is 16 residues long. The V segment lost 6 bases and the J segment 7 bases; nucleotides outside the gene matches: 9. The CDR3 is CAISTSGGAGRNEQFF. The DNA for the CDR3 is TGTGCCATCAGCACTAGCGGGGGGGCCGGTAGGAATGAGCAGTTCTTC.

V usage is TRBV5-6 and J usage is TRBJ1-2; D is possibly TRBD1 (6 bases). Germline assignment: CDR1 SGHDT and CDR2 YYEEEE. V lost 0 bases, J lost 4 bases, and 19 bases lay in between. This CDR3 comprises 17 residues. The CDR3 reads CASSLGNRASRSYGYTF. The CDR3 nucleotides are TGTGCCAGCAGCTTGGGAAACAGGGCTTCTCGGAGCTATGGCTACACCTTC.

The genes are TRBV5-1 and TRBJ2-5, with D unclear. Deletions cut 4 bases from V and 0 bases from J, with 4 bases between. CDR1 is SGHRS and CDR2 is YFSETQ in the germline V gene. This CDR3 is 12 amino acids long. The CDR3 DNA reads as TGCGCCAGCAGCCCCCACCAAGAGACCCAGTACTTC. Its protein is CASSPHQETQYF.

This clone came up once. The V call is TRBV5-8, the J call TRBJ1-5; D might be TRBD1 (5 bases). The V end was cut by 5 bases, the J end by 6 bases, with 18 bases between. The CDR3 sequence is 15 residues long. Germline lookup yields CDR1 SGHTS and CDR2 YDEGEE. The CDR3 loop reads CASRGGRFMGQPQHF. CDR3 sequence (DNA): TGTGCCAGCAGGGGGGGGAGATTCATGGGTCAGCCCCAGCATTTT. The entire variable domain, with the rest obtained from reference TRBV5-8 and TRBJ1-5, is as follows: EAGVTQSPTHLIKTRGQQATLRCSPISGHTSVYWYQQALGLGLQFLLWYDEGEERNRGNFPPRFSGRQFPNYSSELNVNALELEDSALYLCASRGGRFMGQPQHFGDGTRLSIL.

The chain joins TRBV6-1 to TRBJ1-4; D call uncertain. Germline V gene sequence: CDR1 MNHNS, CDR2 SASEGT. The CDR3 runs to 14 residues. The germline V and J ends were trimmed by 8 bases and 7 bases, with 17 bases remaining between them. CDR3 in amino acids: CASRLDPGSEKLFF. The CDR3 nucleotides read TGTGCCAGCCGATTGGACCCGGGGTCTGAAAAACTGTTTTTT.

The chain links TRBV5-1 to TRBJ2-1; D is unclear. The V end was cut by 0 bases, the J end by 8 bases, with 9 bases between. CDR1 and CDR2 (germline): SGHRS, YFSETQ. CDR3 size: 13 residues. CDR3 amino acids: CASSLERGDEQFF. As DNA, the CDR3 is TGCGCCAGCAGCTTGGAGCGTGGGGATGAGCAGTTCTTC.

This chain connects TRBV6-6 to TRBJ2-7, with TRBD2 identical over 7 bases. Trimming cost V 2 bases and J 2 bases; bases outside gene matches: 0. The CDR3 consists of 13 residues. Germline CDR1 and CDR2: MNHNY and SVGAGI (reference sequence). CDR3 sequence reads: CASSYGTTYEQYF. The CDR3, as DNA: TGTGCCAGCAGTTACGGGACTACCTACGAGCAGTACTTC.

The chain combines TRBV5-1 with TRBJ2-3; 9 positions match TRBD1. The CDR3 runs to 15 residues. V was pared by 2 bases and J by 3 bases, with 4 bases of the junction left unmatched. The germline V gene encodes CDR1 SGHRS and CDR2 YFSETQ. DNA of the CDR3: TGCGCCAGCAGCTTCCGGGACAGGGAGACAGATACGCAGTATTTT. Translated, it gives CASSFRDRETDTQYF.

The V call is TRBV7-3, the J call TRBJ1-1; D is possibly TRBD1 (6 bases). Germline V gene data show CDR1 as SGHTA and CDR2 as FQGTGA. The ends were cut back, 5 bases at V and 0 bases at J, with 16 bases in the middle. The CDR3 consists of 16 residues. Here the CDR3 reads CASSQGGGPLNTEAFF. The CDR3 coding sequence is TGTGCCAGCAGCCAAGGGGGAGGCCCTTTGAACACTGAAGCTTTCTTT.

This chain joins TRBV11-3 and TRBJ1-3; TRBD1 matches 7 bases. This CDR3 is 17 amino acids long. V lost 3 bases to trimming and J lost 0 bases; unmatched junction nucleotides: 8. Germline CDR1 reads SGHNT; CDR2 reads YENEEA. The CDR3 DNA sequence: TGTGCCAGCAGCTTCCGACAGGGACCCTCCTCTGGAAACACCATATATTTT. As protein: CASSFRQGPSSGNTIYF.

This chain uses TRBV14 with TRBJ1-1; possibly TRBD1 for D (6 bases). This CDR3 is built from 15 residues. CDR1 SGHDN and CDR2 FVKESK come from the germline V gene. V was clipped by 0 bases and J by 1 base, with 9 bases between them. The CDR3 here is CASSQERTANTEAFF. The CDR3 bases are TGTGCCAGCAGCCAAGAGAGGACAGCGAACACTGAAGCTTTCTTT.

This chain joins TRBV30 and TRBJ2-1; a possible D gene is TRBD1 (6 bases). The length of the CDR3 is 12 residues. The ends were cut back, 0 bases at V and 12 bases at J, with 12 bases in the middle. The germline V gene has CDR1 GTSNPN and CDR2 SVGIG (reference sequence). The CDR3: CAWSVQGKVQFF. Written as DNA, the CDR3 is TGTGCCTGGAGTGTACAGGGCAAGGTGCAGTTCTTC.

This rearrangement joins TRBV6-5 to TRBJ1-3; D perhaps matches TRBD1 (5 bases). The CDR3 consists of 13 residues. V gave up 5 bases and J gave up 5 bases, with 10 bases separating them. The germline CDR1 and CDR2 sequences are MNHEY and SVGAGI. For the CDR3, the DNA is TGTGCCAGCAGTCGGGACGGTAGAAACACCATATATTTT. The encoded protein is CASSRDGRNTIYF.

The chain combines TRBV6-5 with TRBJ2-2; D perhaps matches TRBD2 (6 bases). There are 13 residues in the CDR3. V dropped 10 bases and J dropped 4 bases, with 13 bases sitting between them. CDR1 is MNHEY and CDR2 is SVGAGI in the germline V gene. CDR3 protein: CATRDHGTGELFF. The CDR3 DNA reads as TGTGCCACGCGGGACCATGGCACCGGGGAGCTGTTTTTT.